The next 10 T cell receptor beta chains were all read from a single sample in a study of blood T cells in healthy people across ages. Alongside a J-beta primer mix, a sample-barcoded 5' primer served in a second PCR lasting roughly 6 to 12 cycles. From the 5' RACE reads, TCRdb called clonotypes with MiXCR, one entry per CDR3 protein. The sample holds hundreds of thousands of distinct CDR3 sequences; less than 35% are singletons and the top ten take around 14%. The sample consisted of blood. The receptors here all came from a woman aged 80 or over in good health.

In its sample, this clonotype was seen many times. A much more abundant neighbour one base away suggests this may be a read error. The rearrangement links TRBV19 to TRBJ1-2; perhaps TRBD1 as D (6 bases). The CDR3 totals 14 residues. Germline V CDR1 and CDR2: LNHDA, SQIVND (reference sequence). Trimming took off 6 bases at V and 5 bases at J, with 16 bases between the two ends. The CDR3 nucleotides read TGTGCCAGTAGGGTACAGGGACTCCAGTATGGCTACACCTTC. Its protein product is CASRVQGLQYGYTF.

This clonotype was observed at least ten times. The chain employs TRBV11-3 and TRBJ2-3; D unclear. Germline CDR1 and CDR2: SGHNT and YENEEA. This CDR3 has 13 residues. Trimming shortened V by 4 bases and J by 6 bases, and 11 bases separated the two germline ends. In DNA, the CDR3 is TGTGCCAGCAGCTCCAGACTGAGGGATACGCAGTATTTT. This translates into CASSSRLRDTQYF.

A few counts support this clonotype. J is TRBJ1-1 and V is TRBV5-1; D unclear. CDR3 length equals 14 residues. Per germline, CDR1 SGHRS and CDR2 YFSETQ. Trimming cost V 0 bases and J 0 bases, with 6 bases left between them. The CDR3 DNA reads TGCGCCAGCAGCTTGGACCTCCTGAACACTGAAGCTTTCTTT. Encoded protein: CASSLDLLNTEAFF. The full variable domain, rest sourced from reference TRBV5-1 and TRBJ1-1, is KAGVTQTPRYLIKTRGQQVTLSCSPISGHRSVSWYQQTPGQGLQFLFEYFSETQRNKGNFPGRFSGRQFSNSRSEMNVSTLELGDSALYLCASSLDLLNTEAFFGQGTRLTVV.

The chain recombines TRBV7-2 with TRBJ2-7; 7 nucleotides line up with TRBD2. The DNA end favors TRBJ2-5, so the J call may be wrong. Germline-derived CDR1 and CDR2 are SGHTA and FQGNSA. This CDR3 region has 15 residues. CDR3 bases: TGTGCCAGCAGCCCTCTTGGGGGGGACGTAGAGACCCAGTACTTC. Translation: CASSPLGGDVETQYF.

This clonotype was counted at least ten times. This chain uses TRBV20-1 with TRBJ2-5; TRBD2 matches 15 bases. Trimming cost V 6 bases and J 1 base; bases outside gene matches: 3. Germline-derived CDR1 and CDR2 are DFQATT and SNEGSKA (reference sequence). This CDR3 is 15 amino acids long. CDR3: CSAGTSGGTQETQYF. For the CDR3, the DNA is TGCAGTGCCGGGACTAGCGGGGGGACCCAAGAGACCCAGTACTTC.

This clonotype was seen more than once but under ten times. This chain joins TRBV9 and TRBJ1-2, with 8 positions matching TRBD1. This CDR3 is built from 14 residues. CDR1 SGDLS and CDR2 YYNGEE come from the germline V gene. Trimming took 2 bases from V and 4 from J; bases not matched to a gene: 4. CDR3 residues: CASSVTGDPYGYTF. In DNA form, the CDR3 reads TGTGCCAGCAGCGTGACAGGGGACCCCTATGGCTACACCTTC.

This clonotype has a handful of counts. The chain couples TRBV24-1 to TRBJ1-2, with TRBD1 matching 9 bases. The CDR3 runs 14 residues. Germline values: CDR1 KGHDR, CDR2 SFDVKD. J lost 7 bases, V lost 2 bases, and 4 bases had no gene match. DNA of the CDR3: TGTGCCACCAGTGATTACAGGGGGCGCGGTGGCTACACCTTC. Amino acid sequence: CATSDYRGRGGYTF.

The chain links TRBV7-2 to TRBJ2-3; D gene unclear. Trimming left V 6 bases short and J 2 bases short, with 6 bases between. The length of the CDR3 is 12 residues. Germline-derived CDR1 and CDR2 are SGHTA and FQGNSA. In DNA, the CDR3 is TGTGCCAGCAGAGCTTACACAGATACGCAGTATTTT. Translation: CASRAYTDTQYF.

As for this clonotype: This may arise from a read error, as a much more abundant clone is one base away. This chain links TRBV7-2 with TRBJ2-5, with unresolved D. TRBJ2-7 explains the end of the DNA better; the J call may be wrong. The germline V gene encodes CDR1 SGHTA and CDR2 FQGNSA. The CDR3 is 14 amino acids. CDR3 nucleotide sequence: TGTGCCAGCAGCCCCCAGCGACTGGGGAACGAGCAGTACTTC. Translation gives CASSPQRLGNEQYF.

This clonotype was observed many times. The chain is built from TRBV7-2 and TRBJ2-5, with 7 positions matching TRBD2. The CDR3 contains 14 residues. Germline loops: CDR1 SGHTA, CDR2 FQGNSA. J was trimmed by 6 bases and V by 5 bases; bases with no gene match: 9. CDR3: CASSPQARGKTQYF. The CDR3 nucleotides are TGTGCCAGCAGCCCACAAGCGCGGGGGAAGACCCAGTACTTC.